This TCR beta chain is drawn from a study of shared T cell receptors in the human thymus. Here immunoSEQ multiplex PCR was the method, and the copy in TCRdb shows in-frame clones only, minus some. The top ten hold roughly 0.0087% of the sample, which has hundreds of thousands of clones, around 87% seen once. There are 16 residues in the CDR3. The germline CDR1 and CDR2 sequences are MNHNS and SASEGT. V was pared by 1 base and J by 3 bases, with 14 bases between. These data also featured in a second study, about human thymus T cells. From that second work: In corrective heart surgery, resections were taken, and these provided the thymus tissue. Apparent skewing of V and J gene usage characterized both thymic and blood repertoires. As related research reported, thymic repertoires overlapped highly among unrelated individuals.

The rearrangement links TRBV6-1 to TRBJ2-3; D unresolved. Sequencing input: thymocytes. The origin of this receptor is a boy in the first two years of life with a congenital heart defect. The CDR3 region has the DNA TGTGCCAGCAGTGAAGGGGTCCCAGCGAGGACAGATACGCAGTATTTT. Protein sequence: CASSEGVPARTDTQYF.